One and the same sample provided the 17 T cell receptor beta chains below, sequenced in a study of blood T cell repertoires in COVID-19. Using immunoSEQ multiplex PCR, the repertoire was profiled, and TCRdb retains in-frame clones only, with some absent. The data hold around 270,000 clones, with 70% to 90% observed a single time. Sequenced: peripheral blood. The receptors stem from a man aged 25-45 years with active or convalescent COVID-19.

This chain connects TRBV30 to TRBJ1-3, with D possibly matching TRBD1 (6 bases). The germline gives CDR1 GTSNPN, CDR2 SVGIG (reference sequence). The CDR3 contains 14 residues. Trimming stripped 1 base from V and 6 bases from J, with 13 bases between. The CDR3 protein is CAWSARGRLNTIYF. The CDR3 DNA follows: TGTGCCTGGAGTGCCAGGGGACGGCTAAACACCATATATTTT.

This clone appeared a few times. J is TRBJ2-7 and V is TRBV30, with D possibly being TRBD2 (5 bases). Per the germline V gene, CDR1 is GTSNPN and CDR2 is SVGIG (reference sequence). Trimming removed 3 bases at V and 3 bases at J, with 15 bases between. The CDR3 totals 14 residues. The chain's CDR3 is CAWRDPRALYEQYF. CDR3 nucleotide sequence: TGTGCCTGGAGGGACCCGAGGGCTCTCTACGAGCAGTACTTC.

This CDR3 is CASRDGGLSASEQFF. CDR3 DNA sequence: TGTGCCAGCAGAGACGGGGGGCTTTCTGCGAGTGAGCAGTTCTTC. The chain employs TRBV7-2 and TRBJ2-1, with TRBD2 as a possible D gene (7 bases). The CDR3 runs to 15 residues. Germline lookup yields CDR1 SGHTA and CDR2 FQGNSA. Trimming removed 6 bases from V and 9 bases from J, with 21 bases in between.

This clone was picked up one time. The V and J genes are TRBV11-3 and TRBJ2-3; 8 bases are a match to TRBD2. The CDR3 extends over 17 amino acids. Germline loops: CDR1 SGHNT, CDR2 YENEEA. J gave up 2 bases and V 0 bases, and 7 bases lay outside the gene matches. CDR3 region: CASSLDPPGGATDTQYF. The CDR3 region has the DNA TGTGCCAGCAGCTTAGATCCGCCGGGAGGGGCCACAGATACGCAGTATTTT.

The chain recombines TRBV7-3 with TRBJ2-3; possible D gene TRBD2, 5 bases. V lost 5 bases to trimming and J lost 4 bases, with 13 bases between them. Per germline, CDR1 SGHTA and CDR2 FQGTGA. The CDR3 runs to 14 residues. CDR3 sequence reads: CASSPHGGPDTQYF. The CDR3 nucleotides are TGTGCCAGCAGCCCGCATGGAGGCCCAGATACGCAGTATTTT.

V and J are TRBV7-2 and TRBJ2-1; D may be TRBD1 (6 bases). Germline assignment: CDR1 SGHTA and CDR2 FQGNSA. Trimming cost V 5 bases and J 3 bases, with 20 bases left between them. This CDR3 has 17 residues. CDR3 in amino acids: CASSSIPGQIFYNEQFF. Written as DNA, the CDR3 is TGTGCCAGCAGCAGCATACCCGGACAGATATTCTACAATGAGCAGTTCTTC.

This chain uses TRBV29-1 with TRBJ2-7, with D uncertain. CDR1 is SQVTM, CDR2 ANQGSEA, per germline. Trimming took off 0 bases at V and 6 bases at J, with 9 bases between the two ends. The CDR3 contains 12 residues. The CDR3 spells CSVEDVTTEQYF. CDR3 DNA: TGCAGCGTTGAAGATGTTACTACCGAGCAGTACTTC.

The V and J genes are TRBV7-2 and TRBJ2-3, with TRBD1 matching 7 bases. Germline CDR1 reads SGHTA; CDR2 reads FQGNSA. V lost 5 bases, J lost 5 bases, and 7 bases stayed unmatched. The CDR3 totals 14 residues. CDR3 sequence: CASSPWAGGDTQYF. The CDR3 region has the DNA TGTGCCAGCAGCCCATGGGCAGGGGGAGATACGCAGTATTTT.

The chain combines TRBV4-1 with TRBJ1-1; tentatively, D is TRBD1 (6 bases). Trimming took off 0 bases at V and 4 bases at J, with 12 bases between the two ends. This CDR3 contains 15 residues. CDR1 and CDR2 (germline): MGHRA, YSYEKL. Written as DNA, the CDR3 is TGCGCCAGCAGCCAAGAGTTGGGGGCCGTCACTGAAGCTTTCTTT. It encodes CASSQELGAVTEAFF.

This chain connects TRBV3-1 (or the pseudogene TRBV3-2) to TRBJ1-1; tentatively, D is TRBD1 (5 bases). CDR3 length: 14 amino acids. Germline CDR1 reads LGHDT; CDR2 reads YNNKEL (reference sequence). Trimming pared 1 base from V and 3 bases from J, leaving 9 bases between. The CDR3 region has the DNA TGTGCCAGCAGCCAAGTGAGCAGGGACACTGAAGCTTTCTTT. Protein product: CASSQVSRDTEAFF.

CDR3 loop: CATSRGDRAGQPQHF. The CDR3 DNA sequence: TGTGCCACCAGCAGAGGTGACCGGGCGGGTCAGCCCCAGCATTTT. The genes are TRBV15 and TRBJ1-5; D ambiguous. The length of the CDR3 is 15 residues. Per germline, CDR1 LNHNV and CDR2 YYDKDF (reference sequence). Trimming took off 1 base at V and 6 bases at J, with 13 bases between the two ends.

As for this clone: The same CDR3 also results from other DNA sequences found in this sample. The gene calls are TRBV30 and TRBJ1-2, with D possibly TRBD1 on 5 matching bases. The V gene lost 0 bases and the J gene lost 4 bases, with 6 bases spanning the gap. The CDR3 extends over 12 amino acids. Germline loops: CDR1 GTSNPN, CDR2 SVGIG (reference sequence). The CDR3 spells CAWSVGGYGYTF. For the CDR3, the DNA is TGTGCCTGGAGTGTGGGGGGCTATGGCTACACCTTC.

A remark on this clone: Distinct nucleotide sequences in the sample also encode this CDR3. V and J are TRBV3-1 (or the pseudogene TRBV3-2) and TRBJ1-4; no clear D. In germline, CDR1 is LGHDT, CDR2 YNNKEL (reference sequence). The CDR3 consists of 13 residues. V lost 1 base and J lost 7, with 7 bases in between. CDR3 in amino acids: CASSQGLSEKLFF. CDR3 coding DNA: TGTGCCAGCAGCCAAGGTCTTTCTGAAAAACTGTTTTTT.

This clone was detected only a few times. The chain employs TRBV19 and TRBJ1-4; TRBD1 aligns across 8 bases. Germline V CDR1 and CDR2: LNHDA, SQIVND (reference sequence). This CDR3 comprises 18 residues. Trimming took 9 bases from V and 0 from J; bases not matched to a gene: 15. The CDR3 sequence: CASGLDRVNSATNEKLFF. CDR3 nucleotides: TGTGCCAGCGGCCTGGACAGGGTTAATTCTGCAACTAATGAAAAACTGTTTTTT.

The V gene is TRBV13, the J gene TRBJ1-1; a possible D gene is TRBD1 (6 bases). Germline CDR1 reads PRHDT; CDR2 reads FYEKMQ (reference sequence). The CDR3 has 15 amino acids. V lost 6 bases and J lost 5, with 19 bases in between. This CDR3 is CASSRLGGAGTEAFF. As DNA, the CDR3 is TGTGCCAGCAGTCGCTTAGGGGGGGCTGGGACTGAAGCTTTCTTT.

V usage is TRBV2 and J usage is TRBJ1-6, with a tentative D call TRBD1 (6 bases). The germline V and J ends were trimmed by 2 bases and 7 bases, with 12 bases remaining between them. The CDR3 runs 15 residues. Germline V lookup: CDR1 SNHLY, CDR2 FYNNEI. CDR3 in DNA: TGTGCCAGCAGTGAACAGGGGTCGCCGAATTCACCCCTCCACTTT. Translated, it gives CASSEQGSPNSPLHF. The whole variable domain, remainder taken from reference TRBV2 and TRBJ1-6, is EPEVTQTPSHQVTQMGQEVILRCVPISNHLYFYWYRQILGQKVEFLVSFYNNEISEKSEIFDDQFSVERPDGSNFTLKIRSTKLEDSAMYFCASSEQGSPNSPLHFGNGTRLTVT.

V usage is TRBV5-6 and J usage is TRBJ2-7, with 11 bases that match TRBD2. CDR3 length equals 15 residues. CDR1 SGHDT and CDR2 YYEEEE come from the germline V gene. J gave up 7 bases and V 2 bases, and 8 bases lay outside the gene matches. The CDR3 region is CASSFQVAGGLEQYF. DNA for the CDR3: TGTGCCAGCAGCTTTCAAGTAGCGGGGGGGCTTGAGCAGTACTTC. The whole variable domain, remainder taken from reference TRBV5-6 and TRBJ2-7, is DAGVTQSPTHLIKTRGQQVTLRCSPKSGHDTVSWYQQALGQGPQFIFQYYEEEERQRGNFPDRFSGHQFPNYSSELNVNALLLGDSALYLCASSFQVAGGLEQYFGPGTRLTVT.